The 31 T cell receptor beta chains presented below share a single source sample, sequenced in a study of post-analysis software for immune sequencing data. Regarding the study as a whole: Roughly five TRBV segments appeared more often in patients than in controls, and TRBV5-6, TRBV5-1 and TRBV20-1 were among these.

No antigen has been assigned to these receptors. Every TCR beta cDNA library bore unique molecular identifiers. TCRdb re-derived calls from the PCR reads in MiXCR, one entry per CDR3 protein. The sample shows 700,000 to 900,000 distinct CDR3 sequences, 35% to 55% of them seen only once. The sample consisted of blood. These receptors were taken from a girl under 18 with multiple sclerosis.

This clonotype was counted between two and nine times. The rearrangement uses TRBV7-2 and TRBJ2-3, with D possibly TRBD2 on 6 matching bases. V dropped 3 bases and J dropped 5 bases, with 15 bases sitting between them. CDR1 and CDR2 (germline): SGHTA, FQGNSA. There are 15 residues in the CDR3. As DNA, the CDR3 is TGTGCCAGCAGCTTTCCCCGGGGAGCGGGAGATACGCAGTATTTT. Encoded protein: CASSFPRGAGDTQYF.

V and J are TRBV7-9 and TRBJ2-5; D ambiguous. V was shortened by 3 bases and J by 2 bases, with 10 bases between the two germline ends. Germline V CDR1 and CDR2: SEHNR, FQNEAQ (reference sequence). The length of the CDR3 is 14 residues. The CDR3 sequence is CASSFALGQETQYF. Written as DNA, the CDR3 is TGTGCCAGCAGCTTTGCACTCGGGCAAGAGACCCAGTACTTC.

This sequence joins TRBV7-9 and TRBJ2-7; tentatively, D is TRBD2 (6 bases). Between the trimmed V and J ends, which lost 4 bases and 2 bases, there was a span of 15 bases. CDR3 size: 15 residues. CDR1 and CDR2 from the germline V gene are SEHNR and FQNEAQ (reference sequence). CDR3 loop: CASSSPGGIPYEQYF. CDR3 coding DNA: TGTGCCAGCAGCTCGCCCGGCGGGATCCCCTACGAGCAGTACTTC.

The chain is built from TRBV24-1 and TRBJ2-3; D is undetermined. The CDR3 contains 14 residues. Germline V gene sequence: CDR1 KGHDR, CDR2 SFDVKD. The V end lost 10 bases, the J end lost 5 bases, and 18 bases lay between the germline ends. The CDR3 DNA reads as TGTGCCACTAGCAGACGATTCATGGAAGATACGCAGTATTTT. It codes for CATSRRFMEDTQYF.

The gene calls are TRBV6-1 and TRBJ2-7; 7 bases align to TRBD2. The last part of the DNA fits TRBJ2-5 better; the J call may be wrong. The CDR3 has 15 amino acids. Per germline, CDR1 MNHNS and CDR2 SASEGT. The CDR3 loop is CASSEEVGGGLTQYF. The CDR3 nucleotides are TGTGCCAGCAGTGAAGAGGTGGGGGGGGGATTGACCCAGTACTTC.

The CDR3 DNA is TGTGCCAGCAGCCTACGGACCGGGGACATGCTTTACGGCTACACCTTC. Translation: CASSLRTGDMLYGYTF. This rearrangement joins TRBV6-2 or TRBV6-3 to TRBJ1-2, with D perhaps TRBD1 (6 bases). Trimming removed 6 bases at V and 8 bases at J, with 25 bases between. The CDR3 extends over 16 amino acids. The V gene's germline CDR1 is MNHEY and CDR2 SVGEGT.

The CDR3 region is CASSHPGVNYGYTF. Here the CDR3 DNA reads TGTGCCAGCAGCCACCCCGGGGTTAACTATGGCTACACCTTC. The chain combines TRBV5-5 with TRBJ1-2, with D unclear. Trimming took off 4 bases at V and 1 base at J, with 11 bases between the two ends. The CDR3 is 14 amino acids. Germline CDR1 SGHKS, CDR2 YYEKEE (reference sequence).

The V and J genes are TRBV29-1 and TRBJ1-4; no reliable D call. Germline CDR1 is SQVTM and CDR2 is ANQGSEA. Trimming removed 6 bases at V and 0 bases at J, with 8 bases between. This CDR3 has 13 amino acids. The CDR3 DNA sequence: TGCAGCGTCGGTGAGGCAACTAATGAAAAACTGTTTTTT. Its protein product is CSVGEATNEKLFF.

Note on this clonotype: One junction end does not reproduce the germline sequence, and a read error may be involved. V gene TRBV10-3 combines with J gene TRBJ1-5; maybe TRBD1 (5 bases). CDR3 size: 15 residues. Germline V lookup: CDR1 ENHRY, CDR2 SYGVKD. CDR3: CAISESGASNQLQHF. For the CDR3, the DNA is TGTGCCATCAGTGAGTCAGGGGCGAGCAATCAGCTCCAGCATTTT.

This clonotype was seen more than once but under ten times. The chain links TRBV9 to TRBJ1-2; 9 bases are a match to TRBD1. Germline CDR1 SGDLS, CDR2 YYNGEE. With 3 bases clipped from V and 2 bases from J, the junction kept 8 bases outside the gene matches. This CDR3 spans 16 amino acids. CDR3 bases: TGTGCCAGCAGCGGACAGAGGACAGGGGCCAACTATGGCTACACCTTC. It is translated as CASSGQRTGANYGYTF.

V is TRBV7-9 and J is TRBJ2-1; D call uncertain. The V and J ends lost 5 bases and 4 bases respectively, with 18 bases between them. The CDR3 sequence is 16 residues long. CDR1 is SEHNR, CDR2 FQNEAQ, per germline (reference sequence). DNA of the CDR3: TGTGCCAGCAGCGCGTCTCAAGGGCTTGGTTACAATGAGCAGTTCTTC. This codes for CASSASQGLGYNEQFF.

This clonotype has just a few counts. V gene TRBV7-9 combines with J gene TRBJ2-7, with a possible D match to TRBD2 (6 bases). V was shortened by 4 bases and J by 2 bases, with 18 bases between the two germline ends. This CDR3 contains 16 residues. Germline-derived CDR1 and CDR2 are SEHNR and FQNEAQ (reference sequence). The CDR3 protein is CASSSTRPRRAYEQYF. CDR3 coding DNA: TGTGCCAGCAGCTCAACCCGACCCAGGAGGGCCTACGAGCAGTACTTC.

The genes are TRBV12-3 or TRBV12-4 and TRBJ2-7, with D unclear. V shed 0 bases and J shed 5 bases, with 11 bases lying between them. This CDR3 spans 14 amino acids. CDR3 coding DNA: TGTGCCAGCAGTTTAGCACTTGGGCCCCACGAGCAGTACTTC. Translating gives CASSLALGPHEQYF.

This rearrangement joins TRBV7-9 to TRBJ2-3; 9 positions agree with TRBD2. The CDR3 extends over 17 amino acids. Germline CDR1 and CDR2: SEHNR and FQNEAQ (reference sequence). V lost 0 bases to trimming and J lost 4 bases; unmatched junction nucleotides: 8. CDR3 DNA: TGTGCCAGCAGCTTAGCAGAGGGTAGCGGGAGACCAGATACGCAGTATTTT. It is translated as CASSLAEGSGRPDTQYF.

This clonotype was observed a few times. V and J are TRBV10-3 and TRBJ2-3; D possibly corresponds to TRBD2 (6 bases). The V gene lost 2 bases and the J gene lost 1 base, with 13 bases spanning the gap. The CDR3 has 16 amino acids. The germline gives CDR1 ENHRY, CDR2 SYGVKD. The CDR3 spells CAISERGPGGTDTQYF. CDR3 DNA sequence: TGTGCCATCAGTGAGCGCGGACCGGGGGGCACAGATACGCAGTATTTT.

This chain uses TRBV7-8 with TRBJ2-7; 8 nucleotides line up with TRBD2. The CDR3 contains 12 residues. Germline trimming cut 10 bases from V and 7 bases from J; bases unmatched to any gene: 9. Germline V gene data show CDR1 as SGHVS and CDR2 as FQNEAQ. As DNA, the CDR3 is TGTGCCACGGGGGGGAGGAAGGATGAGCAGTACTTC. It encodes CATGGRKDEQYF.

The CDR3 DNA follows: TGTGCCAGCAGTTTGAAAGGGGCTAGGGGCGAGACCCAGTACTTC. It translates to CASSLKGARGETQYF. This chain uses TRBV12-3 or TRBV12-4 with TRBJ2-5; D is perhaps TRBD1 (5 bases). This CDR3 has 15 amino acids. The V end lost 3 bases, the J end lost 5 bases, and 16 bases lay between the germline ends.

The rearrangement uses TRBV13 and TRBJ2-6; D possibly uses TRBD1 or TRBD2 (5 bases each). The CDR3 spans 16 residues. Trimming stripped 5 bases from V and 0 bases from J, with 11 bases between. Germline V gene data show CDR1 as PRHDT and CDR2 as FYEKMQ (reference sequence). CDR3 nucleotide sequence: TGTGCCAGCAGCCCATGGGACCTCTCTGGGGCCAACGTCCTGACTTTC. This translates into CASSPWDLSGANVLTF.

This chain joins TRBV27 and TRBJ2-3, with D possibly being TRBD2 (6 bases). Germline V gene data show CDR1 as MNHEY and CDR2 as SMNVEV (reference sequence). The CDR3 runs to 14 residues. V gave up 2 bases and J gave up 7 bases, with 13 bases separating them. The CDR3 sequence: CASSLRASENTQYF. CDR3 nucleotides: TGTGCCAGCAGTTTAAGGGCTAGCGAGAATACGCAGTATTTT.

This rearrangement joins TRBV19 to TRBJ1-6; TRBD1 might be the D (5 bases). The germline CDR1 and CDR2 sequences are LNHDA and SQIVND (reference sequence). CDR3 length equals 15 residues. The ends were cut back, 3 bases at V and 7 bases at J, with 13 bases in the middle. The CDR3 bases are TGTGCCAGTAGTATTGTGGGACCAAGCAATTCACCCCTCCACTTT. Translation: CASSIVGPSNSPLHF.

The V and J genes are TRBV7-2 and TRBJ2-1; 8 bases are a match to TRBD2. The CDR3 spans 15 residues. J lost 5 bases, V lost 5 bases, and 8 bases had no gene match. Germline CDR1 SGHTA, CDR2 FQGNSA. The CDR3: CASSPGLASDNEQFF. DNA of the CDR3: TGTGCCAGCAGCCCCGGACTAGCTAGTGACAATGAGCAGTTCTTC.

This chain links TRBV29-1 with TRBJ1-1; D not certain. Between the trimmed V and J ends, which lost 4 bases and 2 bases, there was a span of 11 bases. The germline V gene has CDR1 SQVTM and CDR2 ANQGSEA. The CDR3 is made up of 13 amino acids. CDR3 coding DNA: TGCAGCGTTGCAGGAATCTTAAACACTGAAGCTTTCTTT. Protein: CSVAGILNTEAFF.

The V gene is TRBV6-5, the J gene TRBJ2-1; D may be TRBD2 (6 bases). V lost 6 bases and J lost 6, with 18 bases in between. The CDR3 extends over 15 amino acids. Germline CDR1 and CDR2: MNHEY and SVGAGI. CDR3 nucleotides: TGTGCCAGCAGCCGCGGGATCCCCCCCTCCAATGAGCAGTTCTTC. Its protein is CASSRGIPPSNEQFF.

The V call is TRBV7-9, the J call TRBJ1-4, with TRBD1 matching 11 bases. CDR1 and CDR2 from the germline V gene are SEHNR and FQNEAQ (reference sequence). V shed 6 bases and J 4 bases; nucleotides not matched to a gene: 13. CDR3 length: 18 amino acids. The DNA of the CDR3 is TGTGCCAGCAGTTCCCCCGGGACAGGGGGAGTGGGTAATGAAAAACTGTTTTTT. It specifies CASSSPGTGGVGNEKLFF.

The V call is TRBV12-3 or TRBV12-4, the J call TRBJ2-7; no clear D. V was pared by 8 bases and J by 1 base, with 9 bases between. The CDR3 is 12 residues long. CDR3 in DNA: TGTGCCAGCTCAGGTTATTCCTACGAGCAGTACTTC. It translates to CASSGYSYEQYF.

The sample holds a few counts of this clonotype. The V call is TRBV6-2 or TRBV6-3, the J call TRBJ1-5, with 7 bases lining up with TRBD1. In germline, CDR1 is MNHEY, CDR2 SVGEGT. V shed 8 bases and J 0 bases; nucleotides not matched to a gene: 7. The length of the CDR3 is 15 residues. DNA for the CDR3: TGTGCCAGCGGTACAGGGGATTATAGCAATCAGCCCCAGCATTTT. Translated, it gives CASGTGDYSNQPQHF.

The chain joins TRBV28 to TRBJ2-4; 7 nucleotides agree with TRBD2. The better agreement between TRBJ2-7 and the DNA end casts doubt on the J call. The CDR3 consists of 15 residues. The germline gives CDR1 MDHEN, CDR2 SYDVKM. The DNA for the CDR3 is TGTGCCAGCAGTTTACCCGGGAGGAATCTTTACGAGCAGTACTTC. This translates into CASSLPGRNLYEQYF.

There are a few counts of this clonotype. The V gene is TRBV4-2, the J gene TRBJ2-6, with 8 bases that match TRBD1. V shed 3 bases, J shed 0 bases, and the junction held 4 bases outside the gene matches. CDR1 and CDR2 (germline): LGHNA, YNFKEQ. This CDR3 contains 17 residues. The CDR3 coding sequence is TGTGCCAGCAGCCAGGACAGGGACCACTCTGGGGCCAACGTCCTGACTTTC. The encoded protein is CASSQDRDHSGANVLTF.

This clonotype was seen ten or more times. The V and J genes are TRBV13 and TRBJ1-2; 8 positions match TRBD1. Germline V lookup: CDR1 PRHDT, CDR2 FYEKMQ (reference sequence). The junction had 10 bases not matched to a gene; V was cut back by 3 bases and J by 4 bases. The CDR3 sequence is 16 residues long. CDR3 sequence reads: CASSFKWTGPSYGYTF. The CDR3 DNA reads TGTGCCAGCAGCTTTAAATGGACAGGGCCCTCCTATGGCTACACCTTC.

The chain carries TRBV12-3 or TRBV12-4 and TRBJ1-2; 9 bases agree with TRBD1. This CDR3 spans 14 amino acids. The J segment lost 4 bases and the V segment lost 4 bases, leaving 4 bases of the junction unmatched. CDR3 bases: TGTGCCAGCAGTTCGGGACAGGGAGGCTATGGCTACACCTTC. Translating gives CASSSGQGGYGYTF.

The table lists this clonotype with a count of one. The chain joins TRBV28 to TRBJ2-1, with D maybe TRBD1 (5 bases). Trimming cost V 10 bases and J 0 bases, with 19 bases left between them. CDR1 is MDHEN and CDR2 is SYDVKM in the germline V gene. The CDR3 has 16 amino acids. The CDR3, as DNA: TGTGCCACCAGGGATAAGGCCGCCCGCTCCTACAATGAGCAGTTCTTC. Residues: CATRDKAARSYNEQFF.